This T cell receptor (beta chain) came from a study of blood T cell repertoires in COVID-19 (dated by TCRdb to between 2020 and 2021). The study in broad terms: The collaborator samples originated in the United States, Italy and Spain and spanned the acute and convalescent phases of COVID-19. The prospective study material was composed of cDNA or gDNA derived from T cells, B-cell-depleted T cells, or PBMCs. Subjects who had been exposed to COVID-19, were actively infected with it, or had recovered from it provided the deeply sampled blood TCRbeta repertoires that made up the dataset. The repertoires were made available in a free public database intended to serve as a resource for research on the immune response to SARS-CoV-2. The samples were drawn from two sources: the first 160 participants of the ongoing ImmuneRACE study, and 1,000 to 1,500 subjects contributed by 6 global collaborators. Sample metadata almost always included a de-identified subject ID, COVID-19 status, age in years and sex. Where available, HLA class I and class II types were taken from metadata supplied by the sample provider and were not determined by assay-based typing. Here is what the overall study found, with its caveats: How much clinical and demographic metadata was included differed by source and by participant, and the metadata was provided uncurated.

Trimming accounts for 9 bases at V and 9 bases at J, while the number of junction bases matched to no gene is 10. The germline V gene (reference sequence) specifies LNHDA as CDR1 and SQIVND as CDR2. Counted from cysteine to phenylalanine, this CDR3 has 12 amino acids. The DNA shown is the 36-base CDR3, in frame from base 1. Of note for this clone: The specificity of this receptor is unknown. No much larger clonotype is one base removed from it; base qualities were not supplied.

Whole blood was collected in K2EDTA tubes by collaborating institutions according to the institutions' own protocols. For TCRbeta analysis, collaborators shipped samples in one of three forms: frozen whole blood, isolated PBMCs, or DNA extracted from either of those sample types. TCRbeta CDR3 regions were amplified from genomic DNA by means of the immunoSEQ Assay, a bias-controlled multiplex PCR. Processing in the source paper ran as follows. The number of nucleated cells in each sample was estimated by amplification of reference gene primers within the assay. To quantify the absolute abundance of each unique TCRbeta CDR3 rearrangement, sequence reads were collapsed and filtered. For each sample, productive Simpson clonality was calculated by taking the square root of Simpson's diversity index across productive rearrangements. TCRdb stores this immuneACCESS table with in-frame sequences only. Part of the clones is absent; in the studies checked, under half of the shortfall reflects unresolved V genes, and no reason is known for the rest. D and trimming were read from the DNA, whereas the V and J calls and clone size are those reported in that table. This sample comprises a few hundred thousand clones, around 90% of them detected only once. Roughly 3.6% of the sample is held by the ten biggest clonotypes.

The rearranged chain carries TRBV19 and TRBJ1-1; TRBD1 matches 7 bases in the middle. This clonotype was sampled from a woman aged 40 to 50 with acute or convalescent COVID-19. The sequenced sample consisted of peripheral blood. The CDR3 here reads CASRLGTAKAFF. The DNA sequence follows: TGTGCCAGCCGATTAGGGACAGCGAAAGCTTTCTTT.